This passage covers 10 T cell receptor beta chains from one sample sequenced in a study of blood T cell repertoires in COVID-19. Only in-frame clones appear in the TCRdb table, and some are missing; sequencing was by immunoSEQ multiplex PCR. The data show over 250,000 clones, roughly 88% seen once. Sequences were obtained from peripheral blood. All receptors derive from a woman aged 65 to 85 with COVID-19, enrolled during active disease.

The genes are TRBV19 and TRBJ1-2, with 7 bases lining up with TRBD1. The V gene end was trimmed by 5 bases and the J gene end by 8 bases; junction bases not matched to a gene: 11. This CDR3 is 14 amino acids long. CDR1 and CDR2 (germline): LNHDA, SQIVND (reference sequence). The CDR3 spells CASSVGEGGEGYTF. The CDR3 DNA sequence: TGTGCCAGTAGTGTCGGCGAAGGGGGCGAAGGCTACACCTTC.

CDR3 residues: CASRDPGLAGEQYF. The CDR3 coding sequence is TGTGCCAGCAGGGATCCGGGACTAGCGGGGGAGCAGTACTTC. The chain joins TRBV6-5 to TRBJ2-7; 13 bases agree with TRBD2. This CDR3 is 14 amino acids long. Unmatched junction bases numbered 6, after V lost 6 bases and J lost 7 bases. Germline assignment: CDR1 MNHEY and CDR2 SVGAGI.

The gene calls are TRBV24-1 and TRBJ2-1; D might be TRBD2 (6 bases). The CDR3 contains 15 residues. Germline V gene sequence: CDR1 KGHDR, CDR2 SFDVKD. The V end was cut by 2 bases, the J end by 7 bases, with 14 bases between. The CDR3 here is CATSDSGLPLNEQFF. As DNA, the CDR3 is TGTGCCACCAGTGATTCGGGACTGCCTCTGAATGAGCAGTTCTTC.

The V and J genes are TRBV5-4 and TRBJ1-1; perhaps TRBD1 as D (5 bases). The CDR3 loop spans 14 amino acids. Trimming stripped 4 bases from V and 4 bases from J, with 14 bases between. Germline CDR1 is SGHNT and CDR2 is YYREEE (reference sequence). As DNA, the CDR3 is TGTGCCAGCAGCCCTCCTGGCAGGGCCACTGAAGCTTTCTTT. Its protein is CASSPPGRATEAFF. Full variable domain (missing parts from reference TRBV5-4 and TRBJ1-1): ETGVTQSPTHLIKTRGQQVTLRCSSQSGHNTVSWYQQALGQGPQFIFQYYREEENGRGNFPPRFSGLQFPNYSSELNVNALELDDSALYLCASSPPGRATEAFFGQGTRLTVV.

The chain recombines TRBV20-1 with TRBJ1-1; a possible D gene is TRBD1 (5 bases). CDR3 length: 14 amino acids. The V gene's germline CDR1 is DFQATT and CDR2 SNEGSKA (reference sequence). Trimming took 3 bases from V and 4 from J, leaving 15 bases between them. The CDR3 DNA reads as TGCAGTGCTAGTCGCAGGGCGGGGGGCACTGAAGCTTTCTTT. This translates into CSASRRAGGTEAFF.

The CDR3 sequence: CATGASGGNTIYF. The CDR3 nucleotides read TGTGCCACCGGGGCCTCAGGGGGAAACACCATATATTTT. This chain joins TRBV15 and TRBJ1-3, with D possibly matching TRBD1 (5 bases). V dropped 8 bases and J dropped 4 bases, with 12 bases sitting between them. This CDR3 is 13 amino acids long. The germline CDR1 and CDR2 sequences are LNHNV and YYDKDF (reference sequence).

Comment on this clone: Because it lacks the conserved phenylalanine or tryptophan at the end, this CDR3 is likely a read error. It is unclear where the CDR3 begins or ends on the DNA, so no DNA is shown, and the CDR3 is as TCRdb lists it. This rearrangement joins TRBV5-1 to TRBJ2-7; the D call of TRBD2 is as the table states it, not checked on the DNA. The CDR3 is 11 amino acids long, termini counted. Germline CDR1 is SGHRS and CDR2 is YFSETQ. CDR3 sequence: CASSTGGLSGL.

The chain links TRBV19 to TRBJ2-1; TRBD2 agrees at 11 bases. This CDR3 has 15 amino acids. CDR1 LNHDA and CDR2 SQIVND come from the germline V gene (reference sequence). The V gene end was trimmed by 2 bases and the J gene end by 12 bases; junction bases not matched to a gene: 9. CDR3: CASSILAGGSLAQFF. In nucleotides, the CDR3 is TGTGCCAGTAGTATACTAGCGGGAGGATCCCTTGCGCAGTTCTTC.

The gene calls are TRBV19 and TRBJ1-5; tentative D call: TRBD1 (6 bases). Trimming removed 4 bases from V and 5 bases from J, with 15 bases in between. The CDR3 runs 15 residues. Germline loops: CDR1 LNHDA, CDR2 SQIVND (reference sequence). CDR3 DNA: TGTGCCAGTAGTAACGAGGGGCCAGGGGATCAGCCCCAGCATTTT. Its translation: CASSNEGPGDQPQHF.

The V gene is TRBV5-6, the J gene TRBJ1-2, with TRBD1 identical over 7 bases. V was clipped by 4 bases and J by 5 bases; unmatched bases: 8. The CDR3 is made up of 14 amino acids. Germline V gives CDR1 SGHDT, CDR2 YYEEEE. The CDR3 here is CASSGTGAAYGYTF. In DNA, the CDR3 is TGTGCCAGCAGCGGAACAGGGGCAGCATATGGCTACACCTTC.